These 10 T cell receptor beta chains share one sample of origin, sequenced in a study of early T cells in non-severe SARS-CoV-2 infection. From the 5' RACE reads, TCRdb called clonotypes with MiXCR, one entry per CDR3 protein. Found here are tens of thousands of distinct CDR3 sequences, about 10% of them singletons; the top ten hold over 8.5%. The sample taken for sequencing was whole blood. These receptors came from an adult who was a healthcare worker with PCR-confirmed SARS-CoV-2 infection or an uninfected control (not recorded which).

This clonotype was picked up many times. This chain connects TRBV20-1 to TRBJ2-1, with D maybe TRBD1 (5 bases). Germline lookup yields CDR1 DFQATT and CDR2 SNEGSKA (reference sequence). V lost 5 bases to trimming and J lost 0 bases, with 11 bases between them. The CDR3 contains 14 residues. The CDR3 region has the DNA TGCAGTGCTGAACCGACAGCCTCCTACAATGAGCAGTTCTTC. Its translation: CSAEPTASYNEQFF.

This clonotype has a count of ten or more. This sequence joins TRBV6-6 and TRBJ2-2, with 12 bases aligning to TRBD1. Trimming at V came to 5 bases and at J to 1 base, leaving 2 bases not matched to a gene. Germline CDR1 is MNHNY and CDR2 is SVGAGI (reference sequence). The length of the CDR3 is 16 residues. The CDR3 bases are TGTGCCAGCAGTGGGACAGGGGGCGTGAACACCGGGGAGCTGTTTTTT. Its protein product is CASSGTGGVNTGELFF.

This clonotype was seen at least ten times. This sequence joins TRBV5-1 and TRBJ2-3; D is perhaps TRBD2 (5 bases). Germline CDR1 is SGHRS and CDR2 is YFSETQ. Trimming took off 6 bases at V and 4 bases at J, with 6 bases between the two ends. The CDR3 length is 11 residues. CDR3 loop: CASTGADTQYF. CDR3 sequence (DNA): TGCGCCAGCACCGGGGCAGATACGCAGTATTTT.

This chain joins TRBV7-2 and TRBJ1-2, with unresolved D. The CDR3 sequence is 14 residues long. The V gene's germline CDR1 is SGHTA and CDR2 FQGNSA. V lost 1 base and J lost 4, with 10 bases in between. The CDR3 loop reads CASSLEQDRYGYTF. Written as DNA, the CDR3 is TGTGCCAGCAGCTTAGAGCAGGATCGCTATGGCTACACCTTC.

The chain recombines TRBV5-5 with TRBJ1-4; perhaps TRBD1 as D (5 bases). The germline gives CDR1 SGHKS, CDR2 YYEKEE (reference sequence). The CDR3 length is 19 residues. The V end was cut by 0 bases, the J end by 0 bases, with 18 bases between. The CDR3 DNA sequence: TGTGCCAGCAGCTTGGAAATGGGGCAGCAAAGAACAACTAATGAAAAACTGTTTTTT. This sequence encodes CASSLEMGQQRTTNEKLFF.

The chain combines TRBV5-8 with TRBJ1-2; TRBD1 is a possible D gene (5 bases). The CDR3 length is 10 residues. V lost 7 bases and J 8 bases, leaving 9 bases between the germline ends. Germline V CDR1 and CDR2: SGHTS, YDEGEE. CDR3 sequence: CASRRDGYTF. CDR3 in DNA: TGTGCCAGCCGGAGGGACGGCTACACCTTC.

This clonotype was seen at least ten times. This rearrangement joins TRBV5-4 to TRBJ2-5, with D unresolved. Trimming left V 3 bases short and J 1 base short, with 4 bases between. The CDR3 has 12 residues. The germline gives CDR1 SGHNT, CDR2 YYREEE (reference sequence). The CDR3 region has the DNA TGTGCCAGCAGCTCGCCCCAAGAGACCCAGTACTTC. Its translation: CASSSPQETQYF.

A remark on this clonotype: Being one base from a much bigger clone, this may be a read error. The chain carries TRBV18 and TRBJ2-3, with unresolved D. The CDR3 is 15 residues long. Germline assignment: CDR1 KGHSH and CDR2 LQKENI. The CDR3 DNA sequence: TGTGCCAGCCCACCACGAGCCTCCAGCACAGATACGCAGTATTTT. This sequence encodes CASPPRASSTDTQYF.

The chain joins TRBV6-2 or TRBV6-3 to TRBJ2-2; D not resolved. The CDR3 is 14 residues long. Germline V CDR1 and CDR2: MNHEY, SVGEGT. V was clipped by 4 bases and J by 2 bases, with 8 bases between them. The CDR3 reads CASSSGLNTGELFF. The CDR3 DNA follows: TGTGCCAGCAGTTCCGGGTTAAACACCGGGGAGCTGTTTTTT.

This chain uses TRBV11-2 with TRBJ2-1; D tentatively reads TRBD1 or TRBD2 (5 bases each). The germline V gene encodes CDR1 SGHAT and CDR2 FQNNGV. The CDR3 loop spans 16 amino acids. Trimming pared 4 bases from V and 6 bases from J, leaving 19 bases between. The CDR3 nucleotides are TGTGCCAGCAGCTCCCCCGGGACCCATCGGTCCAATGAGCAGTTCTTC. Its translation is CASSSPGTHRSNEQFF.